These 4 T cell receptor beta chains were all obtained from the same sample, sequenced in a study of identical twins. TCRdb passed the 5' RACE reads through MiXCR, listing each CDR3 protein once. This table has about 520,000 distinct CDR3 sequences, roughly a fifth appearing once. Another study also made use of these data, one on T cells expressing NK-cell markers.

Sequenced material: CD4+ T cells sorted from blood. The receptors derive from a woman between 18 and 29 years old in good health.

This clonotype was seen once. The chain joins TRBV12-3 or TRBV12-4 to TRBJ2-1, with D possibly being TRBD2 (6 bases). CDR3 length: 15 residues. Deletions cut 7 bases from V and 0 bases from J, with 13 bases between. DNA of the CDR3: TGTGCCAGCAACCGGTGGGGGGACTCCTACAATGAGCAGTTCTTC. Residues: CASNRWGDSYNEQFF.

This clonotype was found many times. This chain links TRBV6-2 or TRBV6-3 with TRBJ2-1, with 11 bases matching TRBD2. The CDR3 is 17 amino acids. In germline, CDR1 is MNHEY, CDR2 SVGEGT. J lost 6 bases, V lost 6 bases, and 13 bases had no gene match. The CDR3 reads CASSTPTSGKGPNEQFF. CDR3 bases: TGTGCCAGCAGCACACCGACTAGCGGGAAGGGGCCCAATGAGCAGTTCTTC.

The V call is TRBV7-9, the J call TRBJ2-3, with D unresolved. The CDR3 runs 15 residues. CDR1 is SEHNR, CDR2 FQNEAQ, per germline (reference sequence). V was pared by 2 bases and J by 3 bases, with 12 bases between. CDR3 region: CASSLLGELTDTQYF. As DNA, the CDR3 is TGTGCCAGCAGCTTATTAGGAGAGTTAACAGATACGCAGTATTTT.

V and J are TRBV6-1 and TRBJ2-2; D not resolved. The CDR3 consists of 14 residues. The germline V gene encodes CDR1 MNHNS and CDR2 SASEGT. The V gene lost 6 bases and the J gene lost 3 bases, with 11 bases spanning the gap. CDR3: CASRPLGYTGELFF. CDR3 nucleotide sequence: TGTGCCAGCAGACCTCTAGGGTACACCGGGGAGCTGTTTTTT.